The present T cell receptor beta chain was sequenced within a study of PD-1 blockade in mismatch repair-deficient tumors. The CDR3 length is 13 residues. The V gene lost 3 bases and the J gene lost 2 bases, with 8 bases spanning the gap. Germline CDR1 and CDR2: SGHDN and FVKESK. Libraries were prepared by immunoSEQ multiplex PCR; TCRdb keeps only in-frame clonotypes and omits some of them. The data show approximately 80,000 clones, roughly 80% seen once. Sequencing was performed on peripheral blood, taken 44 weeks after starting pembrolizumab. The source is an adult with mismatch repair-deficient cancer. The rearrangement links TRBV14 to TRBJ2-7; no reliable D call. The CDR3 region has the DNA TGTGCCAGCAGCCAGACGGTTACCTACGAGCAGTACTTC. Translated: CASSQTVTYEQYF.